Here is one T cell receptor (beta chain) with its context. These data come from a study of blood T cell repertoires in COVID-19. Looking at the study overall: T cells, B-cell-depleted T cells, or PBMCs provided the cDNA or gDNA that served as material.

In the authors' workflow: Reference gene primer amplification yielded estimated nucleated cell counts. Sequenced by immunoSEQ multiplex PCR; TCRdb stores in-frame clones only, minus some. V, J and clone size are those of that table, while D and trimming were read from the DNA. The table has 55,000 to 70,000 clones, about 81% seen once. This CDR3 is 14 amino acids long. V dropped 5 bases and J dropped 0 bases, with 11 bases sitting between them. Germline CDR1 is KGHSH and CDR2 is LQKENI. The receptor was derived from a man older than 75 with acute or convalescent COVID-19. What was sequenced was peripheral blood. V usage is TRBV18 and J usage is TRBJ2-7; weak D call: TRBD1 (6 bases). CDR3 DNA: TGTGCCAGCTCATCGCGGACAGCCTCCTACGAGCAGTACTTC. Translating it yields CASSSRTASYEQYF.